The next 22 T cell receptor beta chains were all read from a single sample in a study of shared clonotypes between healthy human individuals. Data came from immunoSEQ multiplex PCR; TCRdb stores just in-frame clones and leaves some out. The sample lists about 2 million clones; 85% to 95% were seen once. Sequencing was done on a sample of naive CD4+ T cells sorted from blood. Subset defined: CD45RA+ positively selected. The receptors here all came from a man aged 18 to 30 in good health.

V gene TRBV29-1 combines with J gene TRBJ1-4, with a weak D call TRBD1 (6 bases). CDR1 and CDR2 from the germline V gene are SQVTM and ANQGSEA. This CDR3 has 13 amino acids. V lost 4 bases and J 7 bases, leaving 13 bases between the germline ends. The CDR3 DNA is TGCAGCGTTGCCCAGGGGAAGAGTGAAAAACTGTTTTTT. Its protein product is CSVAQGKSEKLFF.

The chain has TRBV5-1 and TRBJ1-2, with D hard to call. Germline V lookup: CDR1 SGHRS, CDR2 YFSETQ. V was shortened by 0 bases and J by 4 bases, with 13 bases between the two germline ends. CDR3 length: 15 residues. CDR3 bases: TGCGCCAGCAGCTTGGACGGCCGAACCTTCTATGGCTACACCTTC. Protein product: CASSLDGRTFYGYTF.

Note on this clone: Other nucleotide sequences from this sample produce the same CDR3. The gene calls are TRBV7-8 and TRBJ2-7; D uncertain. The CDR3 is 14 residues long. V was trimmed by 0 bases and J by 0 bases, leaving 6 bases between them. The V gene's germline CDR1 is SGHVS and CDR2 FQNEAQ. This CDR3 is CASSLAGYSYEQYF. CDR3 bases: TGTGCCAGCAGCTTAGCGGGATACTCCTACGAGCAGTACTTC.

V is TRBV25-1 and J is TRBJ2-1; 13 bases align to TRBD2. Trimming at V came to 8 bases and at J to 10 bases, leaving 8 bases not matched to a gene. The germline gives CDR1 MGHDK, CDR2 SYGVNS. This CDR3 is 14 amino acids long. The CDR3 spells CASGLAGANGEQFF. The CDR3 DNA sequence: TGTGCCAGCGGACTAGCGGGAGCTAATGGCGAGCAGTTCTTC.

J is TRBJ1-2 and V is TRBV27; the match to TRBD1 covers 10 bases. Germline trimming cut 10 bases from V and 6 bases from J; bases unmatched to any gene: 8. Germline V gene data show CDR1 as MNHEY and CDR2 as SMNVEV (reference sequence). The CDR3 contains 13 residues. The CDR3 nucleotides are TGTGCCACCTCGCGACAGGGGGCAAATGGCTACACCTTC. Amino acids: CATSRQGANGYTF.

V gene TRBV30 combines with J gene TRBJ1-1; D gene unclear. Germline V lookup: CDR1 GTSNPN, CDR2 SVGIG (reference sequence). CDR3 length: 13 amino acids. The germline V and J ends were trimmed by 3 bases and 1 base, with 9 bases remaining between them. The CDR3 DNA sequence: TGTGCCTGGAGATTGAAGGGGAACACTGAAGCTTTCTTT. Encoded protein: CAWRLKGNTEAFF.

The chain carries TRBV27 and TRBJ1-2; D might be TRBD1 (6 bases). V gave up 6 bases and J gave up 8 bases, with 13 bases separating them. The CDR3 is 12 residues long. The germline gives CDR1 MNHEY, CDR2 SMNVEV (reference sequence). The CDR3 loop is CASRRTVGGYTF. The CDR3 nucleotides are TGTGCCAGCAGGCGGACAGTGGGGGGCTACACCTTC.

The CDR3 DNA reads as TGTGCCTGGAGTGGAATGGCAGGGTTTTCCTACGAGCAGTACTTC. Translating gives CAWSGMAGFSYEQYF. The rearrangement links TRBV30 to TRBJ2-7; D is perhaps TRBD1 (5 bases). V gave up 1 base and J gave up 1 base, with 14 bases separating them. This CDR3 is 15 amino acids long. CDR1 and CDR2 from the germline V gene are GTSNPN and SVGIG (reference sequence).

This chain uses TRBV30 with TRBJ2-1, with 9 bases matching TRBD2. This CDR3 spans 15 amino acids. The V segment lost 2 bases and the J segment 4 bases; nucleotides outside the gene matches: 6. Germline CDR1 reads GTSNPN; CDR2 reads SVGIG (reference sequence). As DNA, the CDR3 is TGTGCCTGGAGTAAACGAGCGGGGGGATACAATGAGCAGTTCTTC. As protein: CAWSKRAGGYNEQFF.

This chain uses TRBV5-1 with TRBJ2-1; the match to TRBD2 covers 8 bases. This CDR3 region has 14 residues. With V trimmed by 3 bases and J by 6 bases, 5 bases remained unmatched. Germline V gives CDR1 SGHRS, CDR2 YFSETQ. In DNA, the CDR3 is TGCGCCAGCAGCTCACAGACTAGCGCCAATGAGCAGTTCTTC. Its protein is CASSSQTSANEQFF.

This clone appeared a single time. V is TRBV21-1 and J is TRBJ1-6; the table's D call of TRBD1 was not tested on the DNA. TRBV21-1 is deemed a pseudogene. The CDR3 has 17 residues. CDR3 DNA: TGTGCCAGCAGCAAAGTCCTCGGACAGGGCTATAATTCACCCCTCCACTTT. This sequence encodes CASSKVLGQGYNSPLHF.

The rearrangement links TRBV18 to TRBJ2-3, with TRBD2 matching over 7 bases. Per germline, CDR1 KGHSH and CDR2 LQKENI. The CDR3 sequence is 15 residues long. The J segment lost 0 bases and the V segment lost 2 bases, leaving 2 bases of the junction unmatched. The CDR3 DNA is TGTGCCAGCTCACCAGCTAGCGGTAGCACAGATACGCAGTATTTT. This sequence encodes CASSPASGSTDTQYF.

J is TRBJ1-5 and V is TRBV6-5; 7 positions agree with TRBD1. The ends lost 4 bases at V and 6 bases at J; junction bases unmatched: 6. This CDR3 has 14 residues. The germline V gene has CDR1 MNHEY and CDR2 SVGAGI. The CDR3 DNA reads TGTGCCAGCAGTTTCCGGGCAGGGGGTCAGCCCCAGCATTTT. Amino acids: CASSFRAGGQPQHF.

This clone has a single count. Other DNA sequences in the sample encode the same CDR3. The CDR3 reads CASSLRSTDTQYF. In DNA, the CDR3 is TGTGCCAGCAGCCTGAGGTCCACAGATACGCAGTATTTT. This chain links TRBV5-6 with TRBJ2-3; unclear D gene. CDR1 and CDR2 (germline): SGHDT, YYEEEE. V lost 4 bases and J 2 bases, leaving 8 bases between the germline ends. The CDR3 is 13 residues long.

The CDR3 protein is CASSLGRWQTYTEAFF. The CDR3 nucleotides read TGTGCCAGCAGTTTGGGCCGTTGGCAAACCTACACTGAAGCTTTCTTT. J is TRBJ1-1 and V is TRBV27; D not resolved. The V gene lost 3 bases and the J gene lost 3 bases, with 17 bases spanning the gap. The CDR3 spans 16 residues. Per germline, CDR1 MNHEY and CDR2 SMNVEV (reference sequence).

This chain joins TRBV11-2 and TRBJ2-5, with 8 bases lining up with TRBD2. This CDR3 has 17 amino acids. J lost 2 bases, V lost 3 bases, and 11 bases had no gene match. From germline, CDR1 is SGHAT and CDR2 FQNNGV. This CDR3 reads CASSFSPGGRPQETQYF. CDR3 DNA sequence: TGTGCCAGCAGCTTCTCTCCTGGCGGGAGGCCTCAAGAGACCCAGTACTTC.

This clone appeared a single time. The same CDR3 can be traced to other DNA sequences in this sample. The gene calls are TRBV30 and TRBJ1-4; tentative D call: TRBD1 (5 bases). CDR3 length: 13 residues. CDR1 is GTSNPN, CDR2 SVGIG, per germline (reference sequence). Trimming took off 5 bases at V and 1 base at J, with 8 bases between the two ends. CDR3 region: CAWSGGTNEKLFF. CDR3 in DNA: TGTGCCTGGTCCGGGGGAACTAATGAAAAACTGTTTTTT.

As DNA, the CDR3 is TGTGCCAGCAGCTCCATGGGGCAGGGAGGTGAAAAACTGTTTTTT. It translates to CASSSMGQGGEKLFF. The rearrangement links TRBV5-4 to TRBJ1-4; D possibly corresponds to TRBD1 (5 bases). The CDR3 has 15 amino acids. The ends were cut back, 3 bases at V and 7 bases at J, with 16 bases in the middle. The germline gives CDR1 SGHNT, CDR2 YYREEE (reference sequence).

The rearrangement joins TRBV5-1 to TRBJ2-7; D not resolved. The CDR3 has 12 amino acids. Germline V gene lookup returns CDR1 SGHRS and CDR2 YFSETQ. V lost 0 bases, J lost 5 bases, and 6 bases lay in between. In DNA form, the CDR3 reads TGCGCCAGCAGCTTGGAAGCAAACGAGCAGTACTTC. Its protein is CASSLEANEQYF.

The genes are TRBV9 and TRBJ1-4; 8 bases are a match to TRBD1. Germline V gene sequence: CDR1 SGDLS, CDR2 YYNGEE. The trim removed 4 bases at V and 4 bases at J, leaving 6 bases unmatched. The CDR3 is 15 residues long. The CDR3 bases are TGTGCCAGCAGCATGAGGACAGGGTATAATGAAAAACTGTTTTTT. It specifies CASSMRTGYNEKLFF. Combining the CDR3 with reference TRBV9 and TRBJ1-4 gives the whole variable domain DSGVTQTPKHLITATGQRVTLRCSPRSGDLSVYWYQQSLDQGLQFLIQYYNGEERAKGNILERFSAQQFPDLHSELNLSSLELGDSALYFCASSMRTGYNEKLFFGSGTQLSVL.

This clone was picked up one time. V and J are TRBV5-1 and TRBJ2-7, with 10 bases matching TRBD1. The CDR3 is 15 residues long. V trimming: 3 bases; J trimming: 6 bases; junction bases outside the gene matches: 9. CDR1 and CDR2 from the germline V gene are SGHRS and YFSETQ. CDR3 sequence reads: CASSYSRDRGSEQYF. The CDR3 coding sequence is TGCGCCAGCAGCTATAGCCGGGACAGGGGAAGCGAGCAGTACTTC.

The genes are TRBV5-6 and TRBJ2-2, with D possibly being TRBD1 or TRBD2 (5 bases each). V shed 1 base and J shed 5 bases, with 15 bases lying between them. The germline gives CDR1 SGHDT, CDR2 YYEEEE. The CDR3 is 16 amino acids. CDR3 nucleotides: TGTGCCAGCAGCTTGCCCCCCAAGGGACCAACCGGGGAGCTGTTTTTT. Its translation: CASSLPPKGPTGELFF.